This T cell receptor (beta chain) emerged from a study of T cell responses to AZD1222 COVID-19 vaccine. Looking at the study overall: Second-dose intervals near 4 or 12 weeks were combined. Findings and limits, study-wide: Spike-specific TCR depth and breadth grew after two AZD1222 doses. Possibly, clonal diversity was underestimated; donors were largely white British and included more females. CD4 TCRs associated with vaccination spanned spike, dominating at 160-218 and 743-854.

The table came from immunoSEQ multiplex PCR; TCRdb's copy has only in-frame clones and leaves some out. The data show some 120,000 clones, roughly nine tenths seen once. V was shortened by 10 bases and J by 7 bases, with 22 bases between the two germline ends. Germline CDR1 reads ENHRY; CDR2 reads SYGVKD. The CDR3 has 14 residues. Remarks on this clone: Its antigen is undetermined.

The chain has TRBV10-3 and TRBJ1-1; no definite D call. Sequenced material: peripheral blood, taken on day 0 of AZD1222 vaccination. The clonotype was recovered from an adult in good health. The CDR3 region has the DNA TGTGCCACCCTCCCCAGTAGACAAGACATTGAAGCTTTCTTT. Translation gives CATLPSRQDIEAFF.